Described below is a single T cell receptor (beta chain) sequence and its context. The clone's antigen remains unknown. Per-nucleotide qualities are absent, and no much larger clonotype sits a single base away. The sample belongs to a study of OX40 agonist ivuxolimab in advanced cancers. As for the study more broadly: Ivuxolimab, which targeted the costimulatory receptor OX40 (CD134), was an agonistic, fully human IgG2 monoclonal antibody. Intravenous ivuxolimab was administered to patients every 2 weeks at six dose levels: 0.01, 0.1, 0.3, 1.5, 3 and 10 mg/kg. Of the roughly 54 dose-escalation patients, hepatocellular carcinoma was present in about 20, melanoma in around 15, renal cell carcinoma in 9 and head and neck cancer in 9. The dose-escalation cohort was over 70% male with a mean age of approximately 60 years, ranging from roughly 20 to 80. Prior anti-PD-1, anti-PD-L1 or anti-CTLA-4 therapy was permitted, and approximately 40% of dose-escalation patients had received checkpoint inhibitors. Partial responses occurred in three dose-escalation patients, of whom one had hepatocellular carcinoma and two had cutaneous melanoma. Peripheral TCRbeta sequencing aimed to test whether ivuxolimab altered TCR sequence diversity and caused clonal T-cell expansion. The paper covers the monotherapy dose-escalation part of the phase I ivuxolimab trial, which included N ≈ 57 patients.

Overall results and qualifications from the work: The antigen specificity of the clonally expanded peripheral T cells was not determined. At doses of 0.1 to 3.0 mg/kg, clonal expansion of both CD4+ and CD8+ blood T cells was observed from baseline to week 6. Low levels of normalized T-cell clonal expansion were also seen in some patients who did not respond. After ivuxolimab, expanded clones were on average more numerous among CD8+ T cells than among CD4+ T cells. In partial responders in the 0.1-3.0 mg/kg groups, normalized peripheral clonal expansion was found to be among the lowest, especially among CD8+ T cells.

Patients with a history of autoimmune disease or receiving systemic immunosuppression were excluded from the trial. In every dose cohort, peripheral blood was drawn for TCR sequencing at baseline, cycle 4 day 1, and cycle 7 day 1. Samples came from an open-label, multicenter, first-in-human phase I dose-escalation trial of ivuxolimab. The trial enrolled adults with locally advanced or metastatic head and neck squamous cell, hepatocellular, melanoma or renal cell carcinoma. Before TCR sequencing, CD4+ and CD8+ T cells were separately sorted from peripheral blood. The CDR3 goes from the cysteine to the phenylalanine over 18 residues. Just the 54-base CDR3 DNA is kept, in frame starting at base 1. V is trimmed back by 5 bases and J by 5 bases, and the junction contains 14 bases that no gene match accounts for. Via the germline V gene, CDR1 is SGHTA and CDR2 FQGTGA. Genomic DNA was extracted from sorted cells for sequencing of the TCRbeta CDR3 region. The immunoSEQ Assay was used to sequence the TCRbeta CDR3 regions. This is the immuneACCESS table as TCRdb keeps it, with only in-frame sequences that have V and J called. A part of the clones is gone; compared with another copy, unresolved V genes explain less than half, and the rest is unexplained. The sample table records about 80,000 clones; 70% to 90% of these occur just once. The ten largest account for approximately 13% of the sample.

The source of this sequence is an adult with an advanced solid tumor such as melanoma, head and neck, liver or kidney cancer. The chain employs TRBV7-3 and TRBJ2-3, and 12 junctional nucleotides match TRBD2. The sequencing here drew on CD4+ or CD8+ T cells sorted from blood, taken in a trial of the OX40 agonist ivuxolimab. CDR3 loop: CASSRSGTSGPSGDTQYF. The base sequence is TGTGCCAGCAGCCGCTCCGGGACTAGCGGGCCGAGTGGAGATACGCAGTATTTT.